Each of the 28 T cell receptor beta chains below was sequenced from the same sample in a study of radiotherapy plus CTLA-4 blockade in lung cancer. Profiling relied on immunoSEQ multiplex PCR, and the TCRdb table lists in-frame clones only, not all of them. This sample has 50,000 to 65,000 clones, with about 77% found just once. Sample: peripheral blood, taken from a patient treated with radiotherapy plus ipilimumab. The receptor source for this set is a human donor with non-small cell lung cancer whose response to radiotherapy plus ipilimumab could not be evaluated.

This chain links TRBV2 with TRBJ2-7; D is possibly TRBD2 (7 bases). V was cut by 8 bases and J by 4 bases, with 18 bases left in between. This CDR3 spans 14 amino acids. The germline V gene encodes CDR1 SNHLY and CDR2 FYNNEI. CDR3: CASCPPGGGYEQYF. The CDR3 bases are TGTGCCAGCTGCCCTCCGGGGGGCGGGTACGAGCAGTACTTC.

The chain recombines TRBV7-2 with TRBJ2-3; tentatively, D is TRBD1 (6 bases). The germline V and J ends were trimmed by 5 bases and 3 bases, with 15 bases remaining between them. This CDR3 spans 15 amino acids. Germline CDR1 is SGHTA and CDR2 is FQGNSA. The CDR3 sequence is CASSPDSLGTDTQYF. CDR3 nucleotides: TGTGCCAGCAGCCCGGACAGCCTCGGGACAGATACGCAGTATTTT.

Written as DNA, the CDR3 is TGCAGCGCCTTACCAGGGTGGGGAGATACGCAGTATTTT. This codes for CSALPGWGDTQYF. The chain links TRBV29-1 to TRBJ2-3; possible D gene TRBD1, 5 bases. The ends were cut back, 7 bases at V and 5 bases at J, with 16 bases in the middle. Germline values: CDR1 SQVTM, CDR2 ANQGSEA. The CDR3 length is 13 residues.

The V call is TRBV9, the J call TRBJ2-1, with D unresolved. The germline V gene has CDR1 SGDLS and CDR2 YYNGEE. V lost 1 base and J lost 4, with 3 bases in between. This CDR3 comprises 12 residues. CDR3 nucleotide sequence: TGTGCCAGCAGCGTAACTTACAATGAGCAGTTCTTC. Its translation: CASSVTYNEQFF.

The chain is built from TRBV18 and TRBJ1-2; TRBD1 matches at 8 bases. The CDR3 loop spans 14 amino acids. J gave up 5 bases and V 6 bases, and 8 bases lay outside the gene matches. CDR1 KGHSH and CDR2 LQKENI come from the germline V gene. This CDR3 reads CASSRDRGNYGYTF. The CDR3 coding sequence is TGTGCCAGCTCTCGTGACAGGGGAAATTATGGCTACACCTTC.

V and J are TRBV7-2 and TRBJ1-5; 9 bases match TRBD1. V lost 4 bases to trimming and J lost 5 bases; unmatched junction nucleotides: 12. This CDR3 contains 17 residues. Germline V gene lookup returns CDR1 SGHTA and CDR2 FQGNSA. CDR3 sequence reads: CASSSGVTGGRDQPQHF. DNA of the CDR3: TGTGCCAGCAGCTCAGGAGTGACAGGGGGAAGGGATCAGCCCCAGCATTTT.

This rearrangement joins TRBV28 to TRBJ1-2, with D perhaps TRBD1 (5 bases). The CDR3 is 14 residues long. The germline CDR1 and CDR2 sequences are MDHEN and SYDVKM. Between the trimmed V and J ends, which lost 5 bases and 5 bases, there was a span of 15 bases. In nucleotides, the CDR3 is TGTGCCAGCAGTCAGACTCCCCGGGGGTATGGCTACACCTTC. Protein: CASSQTPRGYGYTF.

The chain joins TRBV29-1 to TRBJ1-2, with TRBD1 identical over 10 bases. This CDR3 comprises 11 residues. Germline trimming cut 8 bases from V and 8 bases from J; bases unmatched to any gene: 5. Germline-derived CDR1 and CDR2 are SQVTM and ANQGSEA. In nucleotides, the CDR3 is TGCAGCCTTTGGACAGGGGGAGGCTACACCTTC. Translation: CSLWTGGGYTF.

The chain combines TRBV5-4 with TRBJ2-2; D is perhaps TRBD2 (7 bases). Trimming removed 4 bases at V and 6 bases at J, with 22 bases between. The CDR3 totals 17 residues. Germline V gene sequence: CDR1 SGHNT, CDR2 YYREEE (reference sequence). CDR3: CASSDVVGGVRSGELFF. Written as DNA, the CDR3 is TGTGCCAGCAGCGATGTAGTAGGGGGGGTAAGATCCGGGGAGCTGTTTTTT.

This clone was counted between two and nine times. The chain links TRBV7-9 to TRBJ2-7; 8 nucleotides line up with TRBD1. With V trimmed by 5 bases and J by 2 bases, 5 bases remained unmatched. The CDR3 loop spans 14 amino acids. Germline values: CDR1 SEHNR, CDR2 FQNEAQ (reference sequence). CDR3 sequence reads: CASSQRTGTYEQYF. In DNA, the CDR3 is TGTGCCAGCAGCCAGCGGACAGGGACCTACGAGCAGTACTTC.

The chain combines TRBV4-2 with TRBJ1-4, with 9 bases lining up with TRBD1. The CDR3 spans 15 residues. V lost 1 base, J lost 8 bases, and 5 bases stayed unmatched. Looked up from germline, CDR1 is LGHNA and CDR2 is YNFKEQ. CDR3 protein: CASSQAGTGNEKLFF. The CDR3 region has the DNA TGTGCCAGCAGCCAAGCCGGGACAGGGAACGAAAAACTGTTTTTT.

The V gene is TRBV19, the J gene TRBJ2-7; TRBD1 agrees at 10 bases. The germline V gene encodes CDR1 LNHDA and CDR2 SQIVND (reference sequence). With V trimmed by 4 bases and J by 6 bases, 6 bases remained unmatched. This CDR3 contains 14 residues. CDR3 sequence: CASSTDRGLSEQYF. Here the CDR3 DNA reads TGTGCCAGTAGTACAGACAGGGGGCTGTCCGAGCAGTACTTC. Supplemented by reference TRBV19 and TRBJ2-7, the full variable domain reads DGGITQSPKYLFRKEGQNVTLSCEQNLNHDAMYWYRQDPGQGLRLIYYSQIVNDFQKGDIAEGYSVSREKKESFPLTVTSAQKNPTAFYLCASSTDRGLSEQYFGPGTRLTVT.

This clone has more than one count but fewer than ten. The J gene is TRBJ1-3, the V gene TRBV28, with D perhaps TRBD1 (6 bases). Trimming cost V 10 bases and J 1 base, with 11 bases left between them. The CDR3 contains 13 residues. Germline CDR1 is MDHEN and CDR2 is SYDVKM. This chain's CDR3 is CAITGFSGNTIYF. As DNA, the CDR3 is TGTGCCATTACAGGGTTTTCTGGAAACACCATATATTTT.

The gene calls are TRBV7-2 and TRBJ2-7; D is unresolved. Germline loops: CDR1 SGHTA, CDR2 FQGNSA. With 1 base removed from V and 7 bases from J, the gap between germline ends came to 11 bases. The length of the CDR3 is 13 residues. DNA for the CDR3: TGTGCCAGCAGCTTAGAACGGTGGTTAGAGCAGTACTTC. Protein sequence: CASSLERWLEQYF.

This clone was seen more than once but under ten times. The V and J genes are TRBV5-1 and TRBJ2-3, with D unresolved. There are 14 residues in the CDR3. Trimming took off 2 bases at V and 2 bases at J, with 9 bases between the two ends. Germline V gene sequence: CDR1 SGHRS, CDR2 YFSETQ. CDR3 residues: CASSLATFTDTQYF. CDR3 DNA: TGCGCCAGCAGCTTAGCAACTTTCACAGATACGCAGTATTTT.

The gene calls are TRBV19 and TRBJ2-2; TRBD1 agrees at 8 bases. The V gene end was trimmed by 5 bases and the J gene end by 6 bases; junction bases not matched to a gene: 5. The germline V gene encodes CDR1 LNHDA and CDR2 SQIVND (reference sequence). This CDR3 has 14 amino acids. This chain's CDR3 is CASSRDRGAGELFF. CDR3 nucleotide sequence: TGTGCCAGTAGTCGAGACAGGGGAGCCGGGGAGCTGTTTTTT.

A single count supports this clone. The genes are TRBV7-2 and TRBJ1-4, with D perhaps matching TRBD1 (5 bases). The CDR3 runs to 16 residues. V was clipped by 5 bases and J by 4 bases, with 17 bases between them. CDR1 and CDR2 (germline): SGHTA, FQGNSA. Here the CDR3 reads CASSPWGGGLNEKLFF. In DNA form, the CDR3 reads TGTGCCAGCAGCCCTTGGGGGGGAGGCCTTAATGAAAAACTGTTTTTT. The complete variable domain, with remaining parts taken from reference TRBV7-2 and TRBJ1-4, reads GAGVSQSPSNKVTEKGKDVELRCDPISGHTALYWYRQSLGQGLEFLIYFQGNSAPDKSGLPSDRFSAERTGGSVSTLTIQRTQQEDSAVYLCASSPWGGGLNEKLFFGSGTQLSVL.

CDR3: CAWKGGGAYNEQFF. CDR3 bases: TGTGCCTGGAAAGGCGGGGGGGCCTACAATGAGCAGTTCTTC. The chain carries TRBV30 and TRBJ2-1, with 9 bases that match TRBD2. The CDR3 sequence is 14 residues long. In germline, CDR1 is GTSNPN, CDR2 SVGIG (reference sequence). After removal of 4 bases from V and 2 bases from J, the junction contained 3 bases not matched to a gene.

The chain uses TRBV5-1 and TRBJ2-3; 9 nucleotides agree with TRBD2. This CDR3 contains 15 residues. Germline V gives CDR1 SGHRS, CDR2 YFSETQ. After removal of 4 bases from V and 4 bases from J, the junction contained 7 bases not matched to a gene. CDR3: CASSDLAGVADTQYF. The CDR3, as DNA: TGCGCCAGCAGCGACTTAGCGGGAGTGGCAGATACGCAGTATTTT.

As DNA, the CDR3 is TGCGCCAGCAGCCAAGATGGCAGGGGCCGACCAAGTGAAAAACTGTTTTTT. Its protein is CASSQDGRGRPSEKLFF. The chain links TRBV4-1 to TRBJ1-4; TRBD1 might be the D (6 bases). With 0 bases removed from V and 7 bases from J, the gap between germline ends came to 18 bases. Germline-derived CDR1 and CDR2 are MGHRA and YSYEKL. This CDR3 region has 17 residues.

CDR3 sequence (DNA): TGCGCCAGCAGCTTGGTTCAGGGGGTGGGGTACGAGCAGTACTTC. This codes for CASSLVQGVGYEQYF. The rearrangement links TRBV5-1 to TRBJ2-7; 7 bases agree with TRBD1. This CDR3 is built from 15 residues. Germline assignment: CDR1 SGHRS and CDR2 YFSETQ. V trimming: 0 bases; J trimming: 4 bases; junction bases outside the gene matches: 7.

This rearrangement joins TRBV30 to TRBJ1-1, with TRBD1 identical over 9 bases. CDR1 is GTSNPN, CDR2 SVGIG, per germline (reference sequence). The CDR3 is made up of 16 amino acids. J lost 0 bases, V lost 4 bases, and 9 bases had no gene match. Here the CDR3 reads CAWIAWTGDVNTEAFF. CDR3 nucleotide sequence: TGTGCCTGGATCGCCTGGACAGGGGACGTGAACACTGAAGCTTTCTTT.

This chain links TRBV5-1 with TRBJ1-3, with D possibly matching TRBD1 (5 bases). CDR3 size: 16 residues. Germline V CDR1 and CDR2: SGHRS, YFSETQ. Trimming shortened V by 0 bases and J by 3 bases, and 13 bases separated the two germline ends. The CDR3 is CASSLGQGRFGNTIYF. The CDR3 coding sequence is TGCGCCAGCAGCTTGGGGCAGGGAAGGTTTGGAAACACCATATATTTT.

This rearrangement joins TRBV7-2 to TRBJ2-5; 7 positions agree with TRBD2. The CDR3 has 16 residues. Per germline, CDR1 SGHTA and CDR2 FQGNSA. V was clipped by 5 bases and J by 5 bases; unmatched bases: 14. The CDR3 nucleotides are TGTGCCAGCAGCCGATCGTTCAGGGCCGGGGGGGAGACCCAGTACTTC. Its protein product is CASSRSFRAGGETQYF.

The genes are TRBV18 and TRBJ2-5, with D possibly matching TRBD1 (5 bases). V lost 3 bases and J 4 bases, leaving 15 bases between the germline ends. Germline CDR1 KGHSH, CDR2 LQKENI. CDR3 size: 15 residues. Written as DNA, the CDR3 is TGTGCCAGCTCACCGCAGGGTGGCATCGGAGAGACCCAGTACTTC. Translation gives CASSPQGGIGETQYF.

This sequence joins TRBV19 and TRBJ2-5, with 11 bases matching TRBD1. This CDR3 comprises 16 residues. The germline V gene encodes CDR1 LNHDA and CDR2 SQIVND (reference sequence). V trimming: 5 bases; J trimming: 5 bases; junction bases outside the gene matches: 10. CDR3 loop: CASSGTGTGGEETQYF. CDR3 bases: TGTGCCAGTAGTGGGACCGGGACAGGGGGGGAGGAGACCCAGTACTTC. The whole variable domain, filled in from reference TRBV19 and TRBJ2-5, reads DGGITQSPKYLFRKEGQNVTLSCEQNLNHDAMYWYRQDPGQGLRLIYYSQIVNDFQKGDIAEGYSVSREKKESFPLTVTSAQKNPTAFYLCASSGTGTGGEETQYFGPGTRLLVL.

This rearrangement joins TRBV6-5 to TRBJ1-1; perhaps TRBD1 as D (6 bases). This CDR3 is built from 13 residues. Germline CDR1 is MNHEY and CDR2 is SVGAGI. V was trimmed by 0 bases and J by 8 bases, leaving 10 bases between them. The CDR3 loop is CASSYSQGGEAFF. The CDR3 bases are TGTGCCAGCAGTTACTCACAGGGTGGGGAAGCTTTCTTT.

The chain uses TRBV5-1 and TRBJ2-2; 7 bases align to TRBD2. V shed 2 bases and J 7 bases; nucleotides not matched to a gene: 5. The germline V gene has CDR1 SGHRS and CDR2 YFSETQ. This CDR3 spans 14 amino acids. This CDR3 is CASSFSGEGGELFF. Written as DNA, the CDR3 is TGCGCCAGCAGCTTTTCCGGGGAGGGCGGGGAGCTGTTTTTT.